This entry lists 10 T cell receptor beta chains sequenced from one sample in a study of T-cell reconstitution after alpha-beta-depleted transplantation in children. A TCRbeta library incorporating unique molecular identifiers was prepared. TCRdb re-called the PCR reads through MiXCR, storing one row per CDR3 protein. This table holds 500,000 to 600,000 distinct CDR3 sequences, roughly a quarter found once. The source was PBMCs, collected before TCRalphabeta/CD19-depleted stem cell transplant. The receptors shown here come from a boy younger than two with Wiskott-Aldrich syndrome, due to receive a stem cell transplant.

A few counts support this clonotype. V is TRBV11-2 and J is TRBJ1-2, with D unclear. The CDR3 sequence is 14 residues long. V shed 1 base and J shed 2 bases, with 8 bases lying between them. Germline V CDR1 and CDR2: SGHAT, FQNNGV. CDR3 bases: TGTGCCAGCAGCTTAGCCGGCAGGAACTATGGCTACACCTTC. Its protein product is CASSLAGRNYGYTF.

This clonotype appeared a few times. V usage is TRBV20-1 and J usage is TRBJ2-2; 10 bases are shared with TRBD2. Germline V gene lookup returns CDR1 DFQATT and CDR2 SNEGSKA (reference sequence). The CDR3 is 14 amino acids. Trimming removed 6 bases from V and 4 bases from J; junction bases left unmatched: 5. This chain's CDR3 is CSAELAGTTGELFF. CDR3 bases: TGCAGTGCCGAACTAGCGGGGACCACCGGGGAGCTGTTTTTT.

The rearrangement uses TRBV12-3 or TRBV12-4 and TRBJ1-2, with TRBD1 matching over 9 bases. The length of the CDR3 is 16 residues. V shed 6 bases, J shed 4 bases, and the junction held 12 bases outside the gene matches. CDR3 in DNA: TGTGCCAGCAGCCTCCCCCAAGGACAGGGGACCTATGGCTACACCTTC. Residues: CASSLPQGQGTYGYTF.

The chain combines TRBV5-1 with TRBJ2-7, with D tentatively TRBD2 (5 bases). The CDR3 contains 15 residues. Germline-derived CDR1 and CDR2 are SGHRS and YFSETQ. The V end was cut by 4 bases, the J end by 3 bases, with 17 bases between. As DNA, the CDR3 is TGCGCCAGCAGCCTCTCTCTGCCGGGGATCTACGAGCAGTACTTC. Protein product: CASSLSLPGIYEQYF. The whole variable domain, remainder taken from reference TRBV5-1 and TRBJ2-7, is KAGVTQTPRYLIKTRGQQVTLSCSPISGHRSVSWYQQTPGQGLQFLFEYFSETQRNKGNFPGRFSGRQFSNSRSEMNVSTLELGDSALYLCASSLSLPGIYEQYFGPGTRLTVT.

The chain uses TRBV5-6 and TRBJ2-3; unclear D gene. Trimming cost V 3 bases and J 7 bases, with 6 bases left between them. The CDR3 sequence is 11 residues long. Germline V gives CDR1 SGHDT, CDR2 YYEEEE. The CDR3 loop reads CASSWRNTQYF. CDR3 in DNA: TGTGCCAGCAGCTGGAGAAATACGCAGTATTTT.

This chain links TRBV20-1 with TRBJ2-7, with D perhaps matching TRBD2 (5 bases). The CDR3 spans 13 residues. The germline V gene encodes CDR1 DFQATT and CDR2 SNEGSKA (reference sequence). V lost 6 bases and J 0 bases, leaving 12 bases between the germline ends. CDR3 amino acids: CSAPVGSSYEQYF. The CDR3 DNA sequence: TGCAGTGCCCCGGTGGGGAGCTCCTACGAGCAGTACTTC.

The rearrangement uses TRBV12-3 or TRBV12-4 and TRBJ2-1, with D possibly matching TRBD1 (5 bases). V was trimmed by 2 bases and J by 4 bases, leaving 6 bases between them. This CDR3 spans 13 amino acids. The DNA of the CDR3 is TGTGCCAGCAGTTTATGGACATACAATGAGCAGTTCTTC. Amino acids: CASSLWTYNEQFF.

V is TRBV29-1 and J is TRBJ2-2; D call uncertain. V was clipped by 4 bases and J by 2 bases, with 11 bases between them. This CDR3 is built from 14 residues. The germline CDR1 and CDR2 sequences are SQVTM and ANQGSEA. Here the CDR3 DNA reads TGCAGCGTTGCTATGAGTTCCAACACCGGGGAGCTGTTTTTT. Its protein is CSVAMSSNTGELFF.

With respect to this clonotype: A junction boundary mismatches the germline segment, possibly from a read error. This chain connects TRBV11-2 to TRBJ1-2; TRBD1 might be the D (5 bases). This CDR3 region has 12 residues. Per the germline V gene, CDR1 is SGHAT and CDR2 is FQNNGV. CDR3 in DNA: TGTGCCAGCAGATTAGACAGTTATGGCTACACCTTC. Encoded protein: CASRLDSYGYTF.

The chain carries TRBV10-3 and TRBJ2-7; D gene uncertain. This CDR3 comprises 12 residues. V dropped 1 base and J dropped 3 bases, with 4 bases sitting between them. Germline CDR1 reads ENHRY; CDR2 reads SYGVKD. The CDR3 reads CAISEFNYEQYF. CDR3 in DNA: TGTGCCATCAGTGAGTTTAACTACGAGCAGTACTTC.